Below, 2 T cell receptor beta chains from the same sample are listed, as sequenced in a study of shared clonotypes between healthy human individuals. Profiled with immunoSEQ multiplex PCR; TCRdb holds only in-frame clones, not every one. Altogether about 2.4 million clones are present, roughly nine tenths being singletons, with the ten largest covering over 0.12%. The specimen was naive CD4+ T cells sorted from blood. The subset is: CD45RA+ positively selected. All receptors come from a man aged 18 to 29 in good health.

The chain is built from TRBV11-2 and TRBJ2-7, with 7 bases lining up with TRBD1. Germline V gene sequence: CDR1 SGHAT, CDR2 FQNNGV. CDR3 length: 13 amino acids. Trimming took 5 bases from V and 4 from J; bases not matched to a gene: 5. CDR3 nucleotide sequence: TGTGCCAGCAGCCGGGACAGACTATACGAGCAGTACTTC. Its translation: CASSRDRLYEQYF.

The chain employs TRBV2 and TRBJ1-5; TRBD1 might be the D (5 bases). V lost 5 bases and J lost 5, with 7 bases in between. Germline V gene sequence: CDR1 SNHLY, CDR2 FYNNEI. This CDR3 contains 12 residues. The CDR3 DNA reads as TGTGCCAGCAGTCTGACAGATCAGCCCCAGCATTTT. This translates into CASSLTDQPQHF.